This T cell receptor (beta chain) was recorded in a study of control samples from healthy donors and cancer patients. Sequenced by immunoSEQ multiplex PCR; TCRdb stores in-frame clones only, minus some. Here the sample spans 20,000 to 30,000 clones, around 86% being singletons. This CDR3 has 17 residues. V dropped 5 bases and J dropped 2 bases, with 21 bases sitting between them. Germline V lookup: CDR1 KGHSH, CDR2 LQKENI. The sequenced material came from PBMCs. V gene TRBV18 combines with J gene TRBJ1-1; the D is unclear. This clonotype was sampled from a man between 60 and 75 years old with colorectal cancer. This CDR3 reads CASSAFSEGVGNTEAFF. CDR3 DNA sequence: TGTGCCAGCTCAGCTTTTTCCGAGGGTGTCGGAAACACTGAAGCTTTCTTT.